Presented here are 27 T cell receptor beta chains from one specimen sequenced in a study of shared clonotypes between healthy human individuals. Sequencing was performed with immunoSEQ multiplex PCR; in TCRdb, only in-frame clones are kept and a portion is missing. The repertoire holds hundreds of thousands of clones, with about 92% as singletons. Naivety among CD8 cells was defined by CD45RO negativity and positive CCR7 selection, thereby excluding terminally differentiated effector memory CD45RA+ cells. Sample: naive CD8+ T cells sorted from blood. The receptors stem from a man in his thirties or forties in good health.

In DNA, the CDR3 is TGTGCCAGCAGCGCCCCGGTTCTAGCGGCCGCCTACAATGAGCAGTTCTTC. Amino acids: CASSAPVLAAAYNEQFF. V is TRBV9 and J is TRBJ2-1; 7 bases are a match to TRBD2. CDR1 and CDR2 from the germline V gene are SGDLS and YYNGEE. The V segment lost 3 bases and the J segment 2 bases; nucleotides outside the gene matches: 11. The CDR3 has 17 amino acids.

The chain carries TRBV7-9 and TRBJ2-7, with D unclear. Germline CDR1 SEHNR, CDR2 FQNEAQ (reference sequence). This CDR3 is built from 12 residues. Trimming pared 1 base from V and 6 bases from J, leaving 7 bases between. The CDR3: CASSLGISEQYF. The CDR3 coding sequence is TGTGCCAGCAGCTTAGGAATCTCCGAGCAGTACTTC. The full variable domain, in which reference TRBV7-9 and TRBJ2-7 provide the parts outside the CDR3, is DTGVSQNPRHKITKRGQNVTFRCDPISEHNRLYWYRQTLGQGPEFLTYFQNEAQLEKSRLLSDRFSAERPKGSFSTLEIQRTEQGDSAMYLCASSLGISEQYFGPGTRLTVT.

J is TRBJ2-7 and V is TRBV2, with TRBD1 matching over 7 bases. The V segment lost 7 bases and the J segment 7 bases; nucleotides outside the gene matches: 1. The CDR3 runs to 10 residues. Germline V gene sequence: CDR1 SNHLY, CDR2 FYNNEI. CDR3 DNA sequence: TGTGCCAGCAAGGGGGCGGAGCAGTACTTC. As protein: CASKGAEQYF.

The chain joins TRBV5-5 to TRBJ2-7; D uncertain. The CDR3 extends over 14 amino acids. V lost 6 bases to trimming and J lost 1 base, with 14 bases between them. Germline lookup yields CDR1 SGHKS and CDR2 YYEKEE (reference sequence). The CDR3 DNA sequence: TGTGCCAGCACCTTAGGTAGCCGGTCCTACGAGCAGTACTTC. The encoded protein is CASTLGSRSYEQYF. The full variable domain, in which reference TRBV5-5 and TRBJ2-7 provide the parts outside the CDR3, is DAGVTQSPTHLIKTRGQQVTLRCSPISGHKSVSWYQQVLGQGPQFIFQYYEKEERGRGNFPDRFSARQFPNYSSELNVNALLLGDSALYLCASTLGSRSYEQYFGPGTRLTVT.

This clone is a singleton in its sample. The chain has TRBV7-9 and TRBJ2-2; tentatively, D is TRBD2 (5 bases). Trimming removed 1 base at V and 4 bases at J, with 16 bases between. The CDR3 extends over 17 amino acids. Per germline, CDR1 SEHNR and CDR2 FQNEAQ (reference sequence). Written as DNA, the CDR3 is TGTGCCAGCAGCTTAGGGCCCCGGGAACAAAGCACCGGGGAGCTGTTTTTT. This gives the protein CASSLGPREQSTGELFF.

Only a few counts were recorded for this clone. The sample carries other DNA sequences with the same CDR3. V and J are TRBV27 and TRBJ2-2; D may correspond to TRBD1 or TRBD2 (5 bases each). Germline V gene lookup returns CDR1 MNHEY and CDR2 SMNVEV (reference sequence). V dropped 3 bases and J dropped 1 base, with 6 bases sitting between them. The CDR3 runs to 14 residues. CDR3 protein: CASSFGGNTGELFF. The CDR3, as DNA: TGTGCCAGCAGTTTTGGGGGGAACACCGGGGAGCTGTTTTTT.

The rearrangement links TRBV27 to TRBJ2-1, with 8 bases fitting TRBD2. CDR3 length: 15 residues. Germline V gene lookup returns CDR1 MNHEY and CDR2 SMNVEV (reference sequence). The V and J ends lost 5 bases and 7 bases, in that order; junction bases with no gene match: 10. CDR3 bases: TGTGCCAGCAGTAGAGCGGGAGCGTTCTTAAATGAGCAGTTCTTC. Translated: CASSRAGAFLNEQFF.

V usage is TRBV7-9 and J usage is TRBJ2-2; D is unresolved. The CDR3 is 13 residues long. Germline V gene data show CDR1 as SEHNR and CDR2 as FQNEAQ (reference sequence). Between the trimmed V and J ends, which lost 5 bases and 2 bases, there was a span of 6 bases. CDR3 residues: CASSLRNTGELFF. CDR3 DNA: TGTGCCAGCAGCCTCAGAAACACCGGGGAGCTGTTTTTT. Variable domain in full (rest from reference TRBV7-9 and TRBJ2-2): DTGVSQNPRHKITKRGQNVTFRCDPISEHNRLYWYRQTLGQGPEFLTYFQNEAQLEKSRLLSDRFSAERPKGSFSTLEIQRTEQGDSAMYLCASSLRNTGELFFGEGSRLTVL.

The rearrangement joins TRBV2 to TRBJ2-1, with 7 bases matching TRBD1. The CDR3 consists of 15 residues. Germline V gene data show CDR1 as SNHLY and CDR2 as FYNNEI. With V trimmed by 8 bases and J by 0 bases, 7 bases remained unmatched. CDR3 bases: TGTGCCAGCGCCCCGACAGGGCCCTCCTACAATGAGCAGTTCTTC. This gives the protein CASAPTGPSYNEQFF.

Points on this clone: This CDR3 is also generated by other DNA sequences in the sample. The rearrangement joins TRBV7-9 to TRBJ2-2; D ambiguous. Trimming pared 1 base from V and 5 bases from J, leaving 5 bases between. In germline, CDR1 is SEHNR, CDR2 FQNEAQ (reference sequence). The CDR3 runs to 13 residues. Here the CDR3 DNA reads TGTGCCAGCAGCTTAGGGGAAACCGGGGAGCTGTTTTTT. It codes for CASSLGETGELFF.

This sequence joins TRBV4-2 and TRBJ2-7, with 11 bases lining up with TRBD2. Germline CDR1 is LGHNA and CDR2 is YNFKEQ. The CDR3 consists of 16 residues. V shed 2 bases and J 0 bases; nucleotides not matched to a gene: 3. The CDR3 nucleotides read TGTGCCAGCAGCCAACCTAGCGGGAGGATCTCCTACGAGCAGTACTTC. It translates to CASSQPSGRISYEQYF.

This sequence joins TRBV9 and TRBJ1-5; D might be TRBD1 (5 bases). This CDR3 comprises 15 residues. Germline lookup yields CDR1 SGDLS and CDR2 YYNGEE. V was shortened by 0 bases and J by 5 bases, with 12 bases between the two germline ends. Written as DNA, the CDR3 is TGTGCCAGCAGCGTAGACGGGGGTGTCTATCAGCCCCAGCATTTT. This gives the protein CASSVDGGVYQPQHF.

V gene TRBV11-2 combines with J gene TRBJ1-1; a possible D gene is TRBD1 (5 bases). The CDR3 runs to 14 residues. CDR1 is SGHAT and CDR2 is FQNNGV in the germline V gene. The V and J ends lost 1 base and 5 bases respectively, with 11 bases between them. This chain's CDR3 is CASSLAGEGTEAFF. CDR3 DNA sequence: TGTGCCAGCAGCTTAGCTGGGGAGGGGACTGAAGCTTTCTTT.

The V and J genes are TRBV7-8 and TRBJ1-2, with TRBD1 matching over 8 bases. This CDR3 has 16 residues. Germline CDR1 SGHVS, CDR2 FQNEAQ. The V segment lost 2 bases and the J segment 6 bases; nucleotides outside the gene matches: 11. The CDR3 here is CASSLTGGRLDHGYTF. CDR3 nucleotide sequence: TGTGCCAGCAGCTTAACAGGGGGGCGGCTCGACCATGGCTACACCTTC.

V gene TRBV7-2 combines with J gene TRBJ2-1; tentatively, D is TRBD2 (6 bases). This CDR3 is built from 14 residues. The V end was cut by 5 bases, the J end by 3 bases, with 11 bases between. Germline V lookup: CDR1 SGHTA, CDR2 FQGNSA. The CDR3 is CASSRESGYNEQFF. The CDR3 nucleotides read TGTGCCAGCAGCCGGGAGAGTGGCTACAATGAGCAGTTCTTC.

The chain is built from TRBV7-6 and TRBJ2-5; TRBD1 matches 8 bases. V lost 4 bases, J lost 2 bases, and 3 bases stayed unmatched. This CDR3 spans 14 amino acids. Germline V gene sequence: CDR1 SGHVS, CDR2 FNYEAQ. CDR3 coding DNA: TGTGCCAGCAGCTCGGACAGGGAACAAGAGACCCAGTACTTC. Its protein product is CASSSDREQETQYF.

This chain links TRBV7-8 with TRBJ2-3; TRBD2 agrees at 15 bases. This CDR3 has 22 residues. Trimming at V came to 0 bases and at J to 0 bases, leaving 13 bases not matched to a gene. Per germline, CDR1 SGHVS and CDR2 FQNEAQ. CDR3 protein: CASSLAIWTSGRAKDSTDTQYF. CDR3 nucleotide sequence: TGTGCCAGCAGCTTAGCAATCTGGACTAGCGGGAGGGCCAAGGACAGCACAGATACGCAGTATTTT. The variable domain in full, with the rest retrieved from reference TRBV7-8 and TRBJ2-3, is GAGVSQSPRYKVAKRGQDVALRCDPISGHVSLFWYQQALGQGPEFLTYFQNEAQLDKSGLPSDRFFAERPEGSVSTLKIQRTQQEDSAVYLCASSLAIWTSGRAKDSTDTQYFGPGTRLTVL.

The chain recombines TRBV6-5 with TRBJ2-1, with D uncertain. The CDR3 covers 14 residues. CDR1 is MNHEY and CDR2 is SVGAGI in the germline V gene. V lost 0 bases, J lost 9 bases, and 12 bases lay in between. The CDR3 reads CASSYSDRVFEQFF. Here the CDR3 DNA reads TGTGCCAGCAGTTACTCGGATAGGGTTTTTGAGCAGTTCTTC.

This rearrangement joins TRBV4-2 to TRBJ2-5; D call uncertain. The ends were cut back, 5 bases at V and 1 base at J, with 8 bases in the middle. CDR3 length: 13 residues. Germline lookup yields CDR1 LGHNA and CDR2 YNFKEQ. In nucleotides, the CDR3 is TGTGCCAGCAGCTTGTACGTCCAAGAGACCCAGTACTTC. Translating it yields CASSLYVQETQYF.

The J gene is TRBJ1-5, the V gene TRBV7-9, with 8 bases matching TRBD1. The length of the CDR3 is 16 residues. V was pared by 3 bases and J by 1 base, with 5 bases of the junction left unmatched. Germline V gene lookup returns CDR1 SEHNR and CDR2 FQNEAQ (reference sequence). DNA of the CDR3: TGTGCCAGCAGCTTCTCAAGACAGGGGAGCAATCAGCCCCAGCATTTT. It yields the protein CASSFSRQGSNQPQHF. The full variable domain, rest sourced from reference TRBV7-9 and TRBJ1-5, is DTGVSQNPRHKITKRGQNVTFRCDPISEHNRLYWYRQTLGQGPEFLTYFQNEAQLEKSRLLSDRFSAERPKGSFSTLEIQRTEQGDSAMYLCASSFSRQGSNQPQHFGDGTRLSIL.

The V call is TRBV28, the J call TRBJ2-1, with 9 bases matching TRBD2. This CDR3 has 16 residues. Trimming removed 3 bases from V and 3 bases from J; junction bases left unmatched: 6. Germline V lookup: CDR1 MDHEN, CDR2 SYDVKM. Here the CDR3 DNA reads TGTGCCAGCAGTTTGTTGCGGGAGGGCCACTACAATGAGCAGTTCTTC. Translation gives CASSLLREGHYNEQFF. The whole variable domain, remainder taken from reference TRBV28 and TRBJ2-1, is DVKVTQSSRYLVKRTGEKVFLECVQDMDHENMFWYRQDPGLGLRLIYFSYDVKMKEKGDIPEGYSVSREKKERFSLILESASTNQTSMYLCASSLLREGHYNEQFFGPGTRLTVL.

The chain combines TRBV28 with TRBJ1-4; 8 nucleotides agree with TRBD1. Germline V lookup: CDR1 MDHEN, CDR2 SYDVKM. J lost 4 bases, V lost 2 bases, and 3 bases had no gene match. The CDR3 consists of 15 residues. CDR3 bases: TGTGCCAGCAGTTTAGGGACAGGCCTTAATGAAAAACTGTTTTTT. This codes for CASSLGTGLNEKLFF.

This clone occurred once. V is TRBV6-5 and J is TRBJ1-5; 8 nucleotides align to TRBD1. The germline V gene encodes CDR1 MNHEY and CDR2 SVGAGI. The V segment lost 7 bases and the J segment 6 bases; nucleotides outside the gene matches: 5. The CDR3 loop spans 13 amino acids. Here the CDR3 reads CASNQGAGQPQHF. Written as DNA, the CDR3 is TGTGCCAGCAATCAGGGGGCAGGTCAGCCCCAGCATTTT.

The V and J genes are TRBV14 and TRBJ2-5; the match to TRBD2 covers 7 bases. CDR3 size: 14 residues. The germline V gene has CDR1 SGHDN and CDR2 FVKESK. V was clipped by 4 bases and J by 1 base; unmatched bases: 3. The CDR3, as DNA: TGTGCCAGCAGCCGCTGGACTAGCCAAGAGACCCAGTACTTC. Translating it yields CASSRWTSQETQYF.

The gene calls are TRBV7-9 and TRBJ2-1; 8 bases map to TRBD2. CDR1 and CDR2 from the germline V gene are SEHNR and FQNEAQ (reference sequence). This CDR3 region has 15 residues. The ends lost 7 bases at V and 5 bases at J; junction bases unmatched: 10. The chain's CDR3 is CASTLNAGGDNEQFF. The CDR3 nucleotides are TGTGCCAGCACCTTGAACGCGGGAGGCGACAATGAGCAGTTCTTC.

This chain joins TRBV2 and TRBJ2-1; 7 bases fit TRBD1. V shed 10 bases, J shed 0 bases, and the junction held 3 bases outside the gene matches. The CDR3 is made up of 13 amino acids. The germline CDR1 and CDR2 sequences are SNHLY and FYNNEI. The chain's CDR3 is CANRGSSYNEQFF. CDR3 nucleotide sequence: TGTGCCAACAGGGGTAGCTCCTACAATGAGCAGTTCTTC.

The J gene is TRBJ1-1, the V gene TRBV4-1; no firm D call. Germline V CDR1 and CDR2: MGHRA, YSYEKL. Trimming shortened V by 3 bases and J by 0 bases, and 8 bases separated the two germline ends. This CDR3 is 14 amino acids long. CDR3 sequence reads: CASSHKGVNTEAFF. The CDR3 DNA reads TGCGCCAGCAGCCACAAGGGAGTGAACACTGAAGCTTTCTTT.